The 11 T cell receptor beta chains listed next were all sequenced from one sample in a study of cytomegalovirus exposure and HLA in healthy donors. 60 Vbeta and 13 Jbeta primers were used in PCR. Libraries were prepared by immunoSEQ multiplex PCR; TCRdb keeps only in-frame clonotypes and omits some of them. Of about 130,000 clones in the sample, roughly 80% were seen once. The sequenced sample was PBMCs. The receptors here all came from a woman in her forties in good health and CMV-seronegative.

This sequence joins TRBV27 and TRBJ1-5, with D possibly TRBD1 on 5 matching bases. This CDR3 is built from 15 residues. CDR1 is MNHEY and CDR2 is SMNVEV in the germline V gene (reference sequence). Trimming left V 3 bases short and J 1 base short, with 10 bases between. The CDR3 DNA is TGTGCCAGCAGTTTTTACGCAGGGAGCAATCAGCCCCAGCATTTT. Protein product: CASSFYAGSNQPQHF.

The gene calls are TRBV4-1 and TRBJ2-7, with 7 bases matching TRBD1. Trimming took 5 bases from V and 1 from J; bases not matched to a gene: 5. The CDR3 sequence is 14 residues long. Per the germline V gene, CDR1 is MGHRA and CDR2 is YSYEKL. As DNA, the CDR3 is TGCGCCAGCAGCGCCCGACAGGGTTCCTACGAGCAGTACTTC. Its translation: CASSARQGSYEQYF.

Of note for this clone: One junction end does not reproduce the germline sequence, and a read error may be involved. The chain employs TRBV9 and TRBJ2-7, with TRBD2 matching 16 bases. The CDR3 is 16 amino acids. Germline-derived CDR1 and CDR2 are SGDLS and YYNGEE. Here the CDR3 reads CARSAGLAGGGYEQYF. The CDR3 region has the DNA TGTGCCCGCAGCGCGGGACTAGCGGGGGGGGGCTACGAGCAGTACTTC. The whole variable domain, remainder taken from reference TRBV9 and TRBJ2-7, is DSGVTQTPKHLITATGQRVTLRCSPRSGDLSVYWYQQSLDQGLQFLIQYYNGEERAKGNILERFSAQQFPDLHSELNLSSLELGDSALYFCARSAGLAGGGYEQYFGPGTRLTVT.

The rearrangement uses TRBV7-9 and TRBJ1-1; D is undetermined. The CDR3 runs 14 residues. Trimming removed 5 bases from V and 1 base from J, with 11 bases in between. The V gene's germline CDR1 is SEHNR and CDR2 FQNEAQ (reference sequence). The CDR3 spells CASSPGNQNTEAFF. DNA of the CDR3: TGTGCCAGCAGCCCGGGAAACCAGAACACTGAAGCTTTCTTT.

The chain couples TRBV28 to TRBJ2-7, with a weak D call TRBD2 (6 bases). V dropped 5 bases and J dropped 3 bases, with 20 bases sitting between them. Germline V CDR1 and CDR2: MDHEN, SYDVKM. The CDR3 length is 16 residues. DNA of the CDR3: TGTGCCAGCAGTCCCATCCCTTCTCTAGCGTTCTACGAGCAGTACTTC. This codes for CASSPIPSLAFYEQYF.

J is TRBJ1-2 and V is TRBV28, with unresolved D. Germline V gives CDR1 MDHEN, CDR2 SYDVKM. This CDR3 has 11 amino acids. In nucleotides, the CDR3 is TGTGGCACCTATACTAACTATGGCTACACCTTC. Translated, it gives CGTYTNYGYTF.

This chain links TRBV13 with TRBJ2-1; D call uncertain. Germline assignment: CDR1 PRHDT and CDR2 FYEKMQ (reference sequence). Trimming removed 5 bases at V and 5 bases at J, with 10 bases between. The CDR3 runs to 13 residues. CDR3 protein: CASSVPPDNEQFF. The CDR3 bases are TGTGCCAGCAGCGTGCCCCCAGACAATGAGCAGTTCTTC.

J is TRBJ2-2 and V is TRBV6-5, with D perhaps matching TRBD2 (6 bases). Germline V CDR1 and CDR2: MNHEY, SVGAGI. The length of the CDR3 is 14 residues. V was cut by 0 bases and J by 4 bases, with 6 bases left in between. The CDR3 DNA is TGTGCCAGCAGTTACTCGGGGGGCACCGGGGAGCTGTTTTTT. Translated: CASSYSGGTGELFF.

Only a few counts were recorded for this clone. This chain's CDR3 is CASSSPTSEAGELFF. In DNA form, the CDR3 reads TGTGCCAGCAGCTCCCCGACTAGCGAGGCCGGGGAGCTGTTTTTT. V is TRBV7-2 and J is TRBJ2-2; 8 bases align to TRBD2. Germline lookup yields CDR1 SGHTA and CDR2 FQGNSA. Trimming cost V 4 bases and J 6 bases; bases outside gene matches: 7. This CDR3 comprises 15 residues.

The CDR3 coding sequence is TGTGCCAGCTCACCATTGGCCGGGACAGGGGGCGAGGAGCAGTTCTTC. This gives the protein CASSPLAGTGGEEQFF. The chain couples TRBV18 to TRBJ2-1, with 12 bases that match TRBD1. The CDR3 sequence is 16 residues long. J lost 10 bases, V lost 2 bases, and 9 bases had no gene match. The germline CDR1 and CDR2 sequences are KGHSH and LQKENI. The variable domain in full, completed from reference TRBV18 and TRBJ2-1, reads NAGVMQNPRHLVRRRGQEARLRCSPMKGHSHVYWYRQLPEEGLKFMVYLQKENIIDESGMPKERFSAEFPKEGPSILRIQQVVRGDSAAYFCASSPLAGTGGEEQFFGPGTRLTVL.

The rearrangement joins TRBV2 to TRBJ1-1; a possible D gene is TRBD1 (6 bases). Germline lookup yields CDR1 SNHLY and CDR2 FYNNEI. V was trimmed by 8 bases and J by 6 bases, leaving 13 bases between them. The CDR3 runs 12 residues. The CDR3 nucleotides are TGTGCCAGCGAGGGGGAGACCCCTGAAGCTTTCTTT. Its translation: CASEGETPEAFF.